Below, one T cell receptor beta chain is given with its context. Looked up from germline, CDR1 is SGHRS and CDR2 is YFSETQ. Trimming removed 3 bases from V and 0 bases from J, with 9 bases in between. The CDR3 is made up of 14 amino acids. The record originates from a study of identical twins. Each CDR3 protein gets one entry after TCRdb re-called the 5' RACE reads with MiXCR. Of about 690,000 distinct CDR3 sequences listed, around 6% are singletons. The TCR was taken from a man between 18 and 35 years old in good health. Material for sequencing was naive T cells sorted from blood. The chain couples TRBV5-1 to TRBJ1-1; D ambiguous. The CDR3 loop is CASSSGVVNTEAFF. CDR3 nucleotide sequence: TGCGCCAGCAGCTCCGGGGTGGTGAACACTGAAGCTTTCTTT.